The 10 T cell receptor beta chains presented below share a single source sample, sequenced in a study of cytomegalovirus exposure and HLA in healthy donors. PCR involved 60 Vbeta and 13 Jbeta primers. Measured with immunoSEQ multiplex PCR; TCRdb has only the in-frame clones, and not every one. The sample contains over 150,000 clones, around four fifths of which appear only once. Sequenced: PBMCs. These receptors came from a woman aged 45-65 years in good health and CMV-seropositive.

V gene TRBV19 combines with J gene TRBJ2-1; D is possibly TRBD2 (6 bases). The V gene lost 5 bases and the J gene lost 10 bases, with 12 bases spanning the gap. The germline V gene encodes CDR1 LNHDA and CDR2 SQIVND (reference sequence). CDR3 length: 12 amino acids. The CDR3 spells CASSQLASEQFF. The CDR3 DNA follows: TGTGCCAGTAGTCAACTAGCATCCGAGCAGTTCTTC.

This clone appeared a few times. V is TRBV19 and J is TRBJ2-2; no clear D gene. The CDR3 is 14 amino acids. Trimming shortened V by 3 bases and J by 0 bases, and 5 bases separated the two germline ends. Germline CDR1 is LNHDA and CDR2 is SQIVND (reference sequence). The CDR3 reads CASSISANTGELFF. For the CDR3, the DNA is TGTGCCAGTAGTATCTCCGCGAACACCGGGGAGCTGTTTTTT.

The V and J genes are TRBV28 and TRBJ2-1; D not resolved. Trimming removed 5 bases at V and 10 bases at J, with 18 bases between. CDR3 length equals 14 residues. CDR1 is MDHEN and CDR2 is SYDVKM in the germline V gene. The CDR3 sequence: CASSALGYLREQFF. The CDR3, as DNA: TGTGCCAGCAGTGCACTCGGCTATCTGAGGGAGCAGTTCTTC.

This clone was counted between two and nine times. The CDR3 loop reads CASSPGQGMNTEAFF. In DNA form, the CDR3 reads TGTGCCAGCTCGCCCGGACAGGGCATGAACACTGAAGCTTTCTTT. J is TRBJ1-1 and V is TRBV18; 8 bases match TRBD1. This CDR3 contains 15 residues. The ends lost 6 bases at V and 0 bases at J; junction bases unmatched: 6. CDR1 is KGHSH and CDR2 is LQKENI in the germline V gene.

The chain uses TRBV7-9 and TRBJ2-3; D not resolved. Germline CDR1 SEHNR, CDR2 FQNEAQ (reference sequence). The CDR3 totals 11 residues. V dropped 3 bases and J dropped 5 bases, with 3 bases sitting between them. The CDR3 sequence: CASSFRDTQYF. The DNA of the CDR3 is TGTGCCAGCAGCTTCCGAGATACGCAGTATTTT.

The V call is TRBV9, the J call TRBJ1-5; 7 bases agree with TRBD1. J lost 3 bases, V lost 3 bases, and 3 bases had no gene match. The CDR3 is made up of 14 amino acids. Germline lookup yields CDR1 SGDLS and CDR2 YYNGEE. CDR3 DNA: TGTGCCAGCAGCGCTGGACAGGTCAATCAGCCCCAGCATTTT. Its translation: CASSAGQVNQPQHF. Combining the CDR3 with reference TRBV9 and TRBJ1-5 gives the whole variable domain DSGVTQTPKHLITATGQRVTLRCSPRSGDLSVYWYQQSLDQGLQFLIQYYNGEERAKGNILERFSAQQFPDLHSELNLSSLELGDSALYFCASSAGQVNQPQHFGDGTRLSIL.

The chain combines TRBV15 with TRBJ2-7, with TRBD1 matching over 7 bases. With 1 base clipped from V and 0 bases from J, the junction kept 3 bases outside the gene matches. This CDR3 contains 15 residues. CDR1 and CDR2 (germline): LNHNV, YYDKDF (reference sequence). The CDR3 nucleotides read TGTGCCACCAGCAGAGCTCGACAGGGCTCCTACGAGCAGTACTTC. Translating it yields CATSRARQGSYEQYF.

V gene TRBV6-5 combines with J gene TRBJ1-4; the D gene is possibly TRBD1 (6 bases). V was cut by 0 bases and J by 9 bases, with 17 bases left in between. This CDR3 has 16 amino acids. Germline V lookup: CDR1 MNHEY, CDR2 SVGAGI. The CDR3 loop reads CASSYSNRGGGQKLFF. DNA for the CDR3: TGTGCCAGCAGTTACTCGAATCGGGGGGGCGGCCAAAAACTGTTTTTT.

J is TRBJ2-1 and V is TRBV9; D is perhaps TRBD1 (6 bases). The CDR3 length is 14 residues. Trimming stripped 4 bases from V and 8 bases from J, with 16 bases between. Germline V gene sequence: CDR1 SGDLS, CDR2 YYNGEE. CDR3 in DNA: TGTGCCAGCAGCTTTTTACAACAGGGCGATGAGCAGTTCTTC. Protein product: CASSFLQQGDEQFF.

CDR3 sequence: CASRNSNRTGKTHYNSPLHF. The DNA for the CDR3 is TGTGCCAGCAGAAATAGTAATCGGACAGGAAAAACCCACTATAATTCACCCCTCCACTTT. This chain joins TRBV21-1 and TRBJ1-6; the table calls TRBD1, which could not be checked here. TRBV21-1 represents a pseudogene. This CDR3 contains 20 residues.